The TCR beta chain under discussion was sequenced for a study of shared clonotypes between healthy human individuals. Study overall: For every donor, three CD4 naive, three CD4 memory, two CD8 naive and one CD8 memory plates were used. Study-wide results and caveats: A reduction in generation probabilities was seen for non-shared clonotypes relative to those shared by all four donors. Memory subsets had estimated richness that was generally smaller than that of naive subsets.

Profiled with immunoSEQ multiplex PCR; TCRdb holds only in-frame clones, not every one. Here the sample spans 1,100,000 or so clones, 70% to 80% being singletons. The CD4+ fraction was divided into a CD45RA+ naive subset and a CD45RA-negative memory subset. Germline CDR1 MDHEN, CDR2 SYDVKM. The J segment lost 0 bases and the V segment lost 6 bases, leaving 7 bases of the junction unmatched. The CDR3 is 15 amino acids. With regard to this clone: The antigen is not known. Other nucleotide sequences from this sample produce the same CDR3.

The source is a man between 18 and 35 years old in good health. Some clones in this sample may be carry-over from other donors' samples. The chain employs TRBV28 and TRBJ2-7, with TRBD1 identical over 8 bases. The sample was memory CD4+ T cells from PBMCs. As for subset: CD45RA-negative fraction. As DNA, the CDR3 is TGTGCCAGCAGACGAGACAGGGGCTTCTCCTACGAGCAGTACTTC. Translated, it gives CASRRDRGFSYEQYF.